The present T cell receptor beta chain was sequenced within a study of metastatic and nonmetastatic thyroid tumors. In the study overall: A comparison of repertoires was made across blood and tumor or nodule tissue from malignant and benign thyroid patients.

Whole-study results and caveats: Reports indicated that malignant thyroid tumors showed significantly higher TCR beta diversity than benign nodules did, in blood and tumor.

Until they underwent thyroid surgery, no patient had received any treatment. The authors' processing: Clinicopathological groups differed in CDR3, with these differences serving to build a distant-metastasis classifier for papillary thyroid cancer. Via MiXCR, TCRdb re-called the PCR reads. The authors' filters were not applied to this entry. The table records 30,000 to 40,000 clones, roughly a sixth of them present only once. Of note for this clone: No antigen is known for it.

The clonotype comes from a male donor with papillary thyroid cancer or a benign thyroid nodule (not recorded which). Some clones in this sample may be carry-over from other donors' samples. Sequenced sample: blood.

The CDR3 DNA sequence: TGTGCCAGCAGGACTAGCGGGAACTTTGGTGAGCAGTTCTTC. It codes for CASRTSGNFGEQFF. V and J are TRBV19 and TRBJ2-1; 12 nucleotides align to TRBD2. The CDR3 length is 14 residues. Germline CDR1 is LNHDA and CDR2 is SQIVND (reference sequence). J lost 9 bases, V lost 9 bases, and 9 bases had no gene match.